A single sample gave rise to the 19 T cell receptor beta chains below, sequenced in a study of T cells generated in artificial thymic organoids. The organoids combined MS5 murine stromal cells carrying human DLL1 with human hematopoietic stem and progenitor cells. FACS-sorted CD34+CD3- hematopoietic stem and progenitor cells, with residual T cells removed, seeded the organoids. Their target antigens are unknown. Reverse primers in the TRAC or TRBC constant regions drove separate semi-nested PCRs for TCRalpha and TCRbeta. Each CDR3 protein gets one entry after TCRdb re-called the 5' RACE reads with MiXCR. Counted here are 5,400 or so distinct CDR3 sequences, 20% to 25% occurring once; the ten biggest clones make up roughly 3%. Sequenced sample: naive CD8+ T cells grown in artificial thymic organoids from cord blood stem and progenitor cells. Subset described: CD3+TCRalphabeta+CD8SP T cells; for blood, CD45RO-CCR7+ naive CD8+ T cells. The receptor source for this set is a human donor who gave cord blood stem cells for thymic organoid culture, a cardiac surgery patient who gave postnatal thymus, or a blood donor (not recorded which).

This clonotype was detected a few times. This is likely a read error, given that the CDR3 carries no conserved phenylalanine or tryptophan at its end. The chain couples TRBV29-1 to TRBJ1-1; 7 nucleotides agree with TRBD1. The CDR3 has 12 amino acids. The V gene end was trimmed by 7 bases and the J gene end by 1 base; junction bases not matched to a gene: 3. CDR1 SQVTM and CDR2 ANQGSEA come from the germline V gene. This CDR3 is CSGYRGNTEAFL. The CDR3 bases are TGCAGCGGATACAGGGGGAACACTGAAGCTTTCTTA.

By proportion, this clonotype is medium-sized. The chain carries TRBV7-4 and TRBJ1-3, with D unresolved. The CDR3 spans 15 residues. Germline CDR1 is SGHVT and CDR2 is SQSDAQ. Trimming removed 4 bases at V and 0 bases at J, with 10 bases between. CDR3 coding DNA: TGTGCCAGCAGCTCCGGGCCCAGCTCTGGAAACACCATATATTTT. It encodes CASSSGPSSGNTIYF.

With regard to this clonotype: Given a much more abundant clone one base away, this may be a read error. J is TRBJ2-5 and V is TRBV6-5; weak D call: TRBD1 (7 bases). Trimming removed 11 bases at V and 3 bases at J, with 13 bases between. The CDR3 is 12 residues long. The germline V gene has CDR1 MNHEY and CDR2 SVGAGI. CDR3 DNA: TGTGCCGCGGGACAGACCAAAGAGACCCAGTACTTC. Translated, it gives CAAGQTKETQYF.

This clonotype is termed medium-sized. The V gene is TRBV10-3, the J gene TRBJ2-2; TRBD1 aligns across 8 bases. Germline assignment: CDR1 ENHRY and CDR2 SYGVKD. V lost 8 bases and J lost 1; bases outside the gene matches: 0. CDR3 length: 13 amino acids. The CDR3 loop is CAIGQGNTGELFF. In nucleotides, the CDR3 is TGTGCCATCGGACAGGGGAACACCGGGGAGCTGTTTTTT.

This clonotype is deemed medium-sized. This chain connects TRBV4-2 to TRBJ2-3; 12 bases are a match to TRBD2. The length of the CDR3 is 20 residues. After removal of 0 bases from V and 6 bases from J, the junction contained 16 bases not matched to a gene. The germline gives CDR1 LGHNA, CDR2 YNFKEQ. The CDR3 reads CASSQELKLAGGSPWDTQYF. Here the CDR3 DNA reads TGTGCCAGCAGCCAAGAACTGAAACTAGCGGGAGGAAGCCCTTGGGATACGCAGTATTTT.

The rearrangement uses TRBV4-3 and TRBJ1-5; 9 bases agree with TRBD1. This CDR3 region has 15 residues. Germline CDR1 and CDR2: LGHNA and YSLEER. V shed 1 base, J shed 5 bases, and the junction held 3 bases outside the gene matches. The CDR3 is CASSQGTGADQPQHF. Here the CDR3 DNA reads TGCGCCAGCAGCCAAGGGACAGGGGCAGATCAGCCCCAGCATTTT.

This clonotype was counted a few times. The CDR3, as DNA: TGTGCCAGCAGCTTAAGGCTGGACAGCTCCTACGAGCAGTACTTC. Translating it yields CASSLRLDSSYEQYF. The chain couples TRBV7-8 to TRBJ2-7, with D maybe TRBD1 (6 bases). Trimming removed 2 bases at V and 0 bases at J, with 11 bases between. The CDR3 totals 15 residues. Germline values: CDR1 SGHVS, CDR2 FQNEAQ.

To note about this clonotype: A much larger clonotype is one base distant, so this may be a read error. The rearrangement uses TRBV5-4 and TRBJ2-6; perhaps TRBD1 as D (6 bases). CDR3 length: 15 amino acids. Germline CDR1 is SGHNT and CDR2 is YYREEE (reference sequence). Here the CDR3 DNA reads TGTGCCAACAGCTTGGGGGCCTCTGGGGCCAACGTCCTGACTTTC. Translating it yields CANSLGASGANVLTF.

The chain joins TRBV9 to TRBJ2-3; D remains unclear. Between the trimmed V and J ends, which lost 0 bases and 2 bases, there was a span of 10 bases. Germline V gene sequence: CDR1 SGDLS, CDR2 YYNGEE. CDR3 length: 15 amino acids. This CDR3 reads CASSVGCPFTDTQYF. The CDR3 coding sequence is TGTGCCAGCAGCGTAGGCTGCCCCTTCACAGATACGCAGTATTTT.

The chain employs TRBV19 and TRBJ2-7; no firm D call. Trimming stripped 2 bases from V and 4 bases from J, with 6 bases between. This CDR3 is 12 amino acids long. Germline V CDR1 and CDR2: LNHDA, SQIVND (reference sequence). The DNA for the CDR3 is TGTGCCAGTAGTATAACAGAGTACGAGCAGTACTTC. Residues: CASSITEYEQYF. Together with reference TRBV19 and TRBJ2-7, the CDR3 gives the full variable domain: DGGITQSPKYLFRKEGQNVTLSCEQNLNHDAMYWYRQDPGQGLRLIYYSQIVNDFQKGDIAEGYSVSREKKESFPLTVTSAQKNPTAFYLCASSITEYEQYFGPGTRLTVT.

By share, this clonotype counts as medium-sized. This chain links TRBV6-6 with TRBJ2-6; TRBD1 agrees at 9 bases. The germline V gene encodes CDR1 MNHNY and CDR2 SVGAGI (reference sequence). V lost 5 bases and J lost 4; bases outside the gene matches: 3. This CDR3 is built from 15 residues. The DNA of the CDR3 is TGTGCCAGCAGTACAGGGGGCAAAGGGGCCAACGTCCTGACTTTC. Translating it yields CASSTGGKGANVLTF.

This clonotype occurred a few times. The V gene is TRBV5-5, the J gene TRBJ2-5; 9 bases are shared with TRBD1. The CDR3 runs to 17 residues. Germline CDR1 and CDR2: SGHKS and YYEKEE (reference sequence). V lost 3 bases and J lost 1; bases outside the gene matches: 10. The CDR3 coding sequence is TGTGCCAGCAGCTCCCCTCCGGGACAGGGTGGCCAAGAGACCCAGTACTTC. Translating gives CASSSPPGQGGQETQYF. Full variable domain (missing parts from reference TRBV5-5 and TRBJ2-5): DAGVTQSPTHLIKTRGQQVTLRCSPISGHKSVSWYQQVLGQGPQFIFQYYEKEERGRGNFPDRFSARQFPNYSSELNVNALLLGDSALYLCASSSPPGQGGQETQYFGPGTRLLVL.

This chain joins TRBV6-2 or TRBV6-3 and TRBJ2-2; D perhaps matches TRBD1 (6 bases). The CDR3 spans 16 residues. CDR1 is MNHEY, CDR2 SVGEGT, per germline. V lost 6 bases, J lost 0 bases, and 14 bases lay in between. CDR3 region: CASSLNRETNTGELFF. The CDR3 nucleotides read TGTGCCAGCAGCCTGAACAGGGAAACGAACACCGGGGAGCTGTTTTTT.

By sample share, this clonotype is medium-sized (0.01 to 0.1%). This chain connects TRBV30 to TRBJ2-7; D is possibly TRBD1 or TRBD2 (5 bases each). Germline V CDR1 and CDR2: GTSNPN, SVGIG (reference sequence). The CDR3 consists of 12 residues. The V end was cut by 6 bases, the J end by 13 bases, with 22 bases between. The CDR3 DNA is TGTGCCTGTCTCCTCTCCCGGGACCTTCTCTACTTC. Its protein is CACLLSRDLLYF.

This chain connects TRBV4-1 to TRBJ2-2; D is possibly TRBD1 (6 bases). Trimming took off 0 bases at V and 2 bases at J, with 10 bases between the two ends. CDR1 and CDR2 from the germline V gene are MGHRA and YSYEKL. CDR3 size: 16 residues. In DNA form, the CDR3 reads TGCGCCAGCAGCCAAGAACGGGACACCAACACCGGGGAGCTGTTTTTT. Translated: CASSQERDTNTGELFF.

By sample share, this clonotype is medium-sized. The rearrangement joins TRBV7-2 to TRBJ2-3; the match to TRBD1 covers 7 bases. There are 16 residues in the CDR3. V was pared by 2 bases and J by 1 base, with 6 bases of the junction left unmatched. Germline CDR1 SGHTA, CDR2 FQGNSA. The CDR3 nucleotides read TGTGCCAGCAGCTTACCGACAGGGTGGGGCACAGATACGCAGTATTTT. It yields the protein CASSLPTGWGTDTQYF.

This clonotype was recorded a few times. The V and J genes are TRBV10-3 and TRBJ1-1, with no clear D. The CDR3 sequence is 13 residues long. Trimming pared 7 bases from V and 5 bases from J, leaving 14 bases between. Germline V gives CDR1 ENHRY, CDR2 SYGVKD. The CDR3 region has the DNA TGTGCCATCACCTCGGGCCCGGGGACTGAAGCTTTCTTT. This translates into CAITSGPGTEAFF.

By proportion, this clonotype is medium-sized. V is TRBV19 and J is TRBJ2-3, with D unresolved. The V end was cut by 6 bases, the J end by 2 bases, with 12 bases between. CDR1 is LNHDA and CDR2 is SQIVND in the germline V gene (reference sequence). CDR3 length equals 14 residues. CDR3 residues: CASSFRRYTDTQYF. CDR3 DNA: TGTGCCAGTAGCTTCAGGCGTTACACAGATACGCAGTATTTT. The full variable domain, with the rest looked up from reference TRBV19 and TRBJ2-3, is DGGITQSPKYLFRKEGQNVTLSCEQNLNHDAMYWYRQDPGQGLRLIYYSQIVNDFQKGDIAEGYSVSREKKESFPLTVTSAQKNPTAFYLCASSFRRYTDTQYFGPGTRLTVL.

By share, this clonotype counts as medium-sized. V usage is TRBV7-9 and J usage is TRBJ2-2, with unresolved D. This CDR3 has 15 residues. Trimming took 1 base from V and 1 from J, leaving 7 bases between them. Per the germline V gene, CDR1 is SEHNR and CDR2 is FQNEAQ (reference sequence). The CDR3 DNA is TGTGCCAGCAGCTTAGGGCAGGAGAACACCGGGGAGCTGTTTTTT. This codes for CASSLGQENTGELFF.